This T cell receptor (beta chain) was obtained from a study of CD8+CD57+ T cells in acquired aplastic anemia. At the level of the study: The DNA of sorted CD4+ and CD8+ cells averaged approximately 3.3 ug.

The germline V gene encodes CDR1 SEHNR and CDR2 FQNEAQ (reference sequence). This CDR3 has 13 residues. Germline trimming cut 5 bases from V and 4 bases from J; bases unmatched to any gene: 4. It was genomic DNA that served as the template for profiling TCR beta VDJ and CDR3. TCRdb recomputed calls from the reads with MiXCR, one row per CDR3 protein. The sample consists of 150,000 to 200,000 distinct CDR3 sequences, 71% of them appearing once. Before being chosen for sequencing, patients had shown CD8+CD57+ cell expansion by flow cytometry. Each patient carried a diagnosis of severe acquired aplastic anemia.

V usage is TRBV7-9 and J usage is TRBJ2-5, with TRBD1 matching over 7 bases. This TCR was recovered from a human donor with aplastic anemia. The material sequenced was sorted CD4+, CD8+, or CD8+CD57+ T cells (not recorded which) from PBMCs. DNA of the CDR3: TGTGCCAGCAGCCCCGGGACAGCAGAGACCCAGTACTTC. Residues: CASSPGTAETQYF.